The sequence of this T cell receptor (beta chain) was determined in a study of shared T cell receptors in the human thymus. The protocol was immunoSEQ multiplex PCR, while the TCRdb copy is restricted to in-frame clones and leaves out a portion. The sample contains approximately 660,000 clones, approximately 88% of which appear only once. Germline loops: CDR1 SGHDN, CDR2 FVKESK. This CDR3 contains 16 residues. J lost 2 bases, V lost 0 bases, and 5 bases had no gene match. These same data were also listed under a study on human thymus T cells.

The specimen was thymocytes. This sequence joins TRBV14 and TRBJ2-3, with 7 bases matching TRBD1. The source of this sequence is a boy younger than two with a congenital heart defect. In nucleotides, the CDR3 is TGTGCCAGCAGCCAAGACCGGGACAGCCCCACAGATACGCAGTATTTT. Its protein product is CASSQDRDSPTDTQYF.